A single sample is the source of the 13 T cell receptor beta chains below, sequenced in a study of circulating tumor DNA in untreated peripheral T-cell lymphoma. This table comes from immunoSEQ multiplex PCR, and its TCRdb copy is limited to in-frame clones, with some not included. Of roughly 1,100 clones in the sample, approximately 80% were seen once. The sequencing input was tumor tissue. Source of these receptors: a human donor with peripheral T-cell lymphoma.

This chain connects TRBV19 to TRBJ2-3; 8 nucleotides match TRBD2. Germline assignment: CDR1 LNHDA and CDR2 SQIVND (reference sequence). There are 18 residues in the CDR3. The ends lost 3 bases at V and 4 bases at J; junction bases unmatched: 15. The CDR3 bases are TGTGCCAGTAGTATTTTCTCGGGAGGGGCGCCAGGAGCAGATACGCAGTATTTT. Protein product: CASSIFSGGAPGADTQYF.

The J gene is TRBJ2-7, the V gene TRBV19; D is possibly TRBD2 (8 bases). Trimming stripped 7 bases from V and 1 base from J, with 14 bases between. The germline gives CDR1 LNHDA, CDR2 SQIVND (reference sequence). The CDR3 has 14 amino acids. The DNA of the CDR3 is TGTGCCAGTATGGGACAGCGGGGGTCCTACGAGCAGTACTTC. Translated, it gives CASMGQRGSYEQYF.

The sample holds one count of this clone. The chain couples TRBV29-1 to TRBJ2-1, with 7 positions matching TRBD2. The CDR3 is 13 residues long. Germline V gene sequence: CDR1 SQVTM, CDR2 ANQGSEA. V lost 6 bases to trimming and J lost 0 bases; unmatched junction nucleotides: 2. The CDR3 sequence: CSVRESSYNEQFF. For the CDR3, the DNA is TGCAGCGTGCGGGAGAGCTCCTACAATGAGCAGTTCTTC.

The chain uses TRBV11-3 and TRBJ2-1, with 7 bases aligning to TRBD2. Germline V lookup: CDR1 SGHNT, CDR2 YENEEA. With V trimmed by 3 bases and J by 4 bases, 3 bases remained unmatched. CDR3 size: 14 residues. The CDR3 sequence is CASSLGGGYNEQFF. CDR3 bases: TGTGCCAGCAGCTTGGGCGGGGGTTACAATGAGCAGTTCTTC.

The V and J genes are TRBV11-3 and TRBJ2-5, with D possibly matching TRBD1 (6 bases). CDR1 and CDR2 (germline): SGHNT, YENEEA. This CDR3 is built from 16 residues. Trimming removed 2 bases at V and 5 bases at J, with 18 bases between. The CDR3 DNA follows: TGTGCCAGCAGCTTAAAACCGGGACAACTTTTGGAGACCCAGTACTTC. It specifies CASSLKPGQLLETQYF.

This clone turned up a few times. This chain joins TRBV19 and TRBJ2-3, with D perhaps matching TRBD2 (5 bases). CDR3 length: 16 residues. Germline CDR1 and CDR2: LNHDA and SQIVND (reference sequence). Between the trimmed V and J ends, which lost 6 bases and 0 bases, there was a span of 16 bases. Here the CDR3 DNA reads TGTGCCAGTAGAGACTACGACGGTACTAGCACAGATACGCAGTATTTT. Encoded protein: CASRDYDGTSTDTQYF.

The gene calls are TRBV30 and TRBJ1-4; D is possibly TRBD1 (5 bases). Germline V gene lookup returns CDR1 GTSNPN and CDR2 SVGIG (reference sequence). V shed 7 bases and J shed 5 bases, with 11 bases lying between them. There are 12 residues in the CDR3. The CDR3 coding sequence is TGTGCCTATGGACACGGAAATGAAAAACTGTTTTTT. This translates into CAYGHGNEKLFF. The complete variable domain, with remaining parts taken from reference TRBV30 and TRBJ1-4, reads SQTIHQWPATLVQPVGSPLSLECTVEGTSNPNLYWYRQAAGRGLQLLFYSVGIGQISSEVPQNLSASRPQDRQFILSSKKLLLSDSGFYLCAYGHGNEKLFFGSGTQLSVL.

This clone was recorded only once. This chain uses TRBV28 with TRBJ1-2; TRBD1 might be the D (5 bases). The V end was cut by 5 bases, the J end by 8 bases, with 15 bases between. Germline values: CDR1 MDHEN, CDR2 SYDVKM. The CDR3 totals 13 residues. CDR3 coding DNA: TGTGCCAGCAGTCCCCGGACGCGGGGGGGCTACACCTTC. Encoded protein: CASSPRTRGGYTF.

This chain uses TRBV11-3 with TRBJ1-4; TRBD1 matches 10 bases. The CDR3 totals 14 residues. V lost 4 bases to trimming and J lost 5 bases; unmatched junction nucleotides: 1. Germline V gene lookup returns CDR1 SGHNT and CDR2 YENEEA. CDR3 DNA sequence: TGTGCCAGCAGCTCGGGACAGGGGAATGAAAAACTGTTTTTT. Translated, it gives CASSSGQGNEKLFF.

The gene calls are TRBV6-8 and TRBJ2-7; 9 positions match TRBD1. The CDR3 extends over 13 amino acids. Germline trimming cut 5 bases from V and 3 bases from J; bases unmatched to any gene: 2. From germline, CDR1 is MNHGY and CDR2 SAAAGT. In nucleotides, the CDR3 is TGTGCCAGCAGTGGACAGGGGCTCTACGAGCAGTACTTC. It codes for CASSGQGLYEQYF.

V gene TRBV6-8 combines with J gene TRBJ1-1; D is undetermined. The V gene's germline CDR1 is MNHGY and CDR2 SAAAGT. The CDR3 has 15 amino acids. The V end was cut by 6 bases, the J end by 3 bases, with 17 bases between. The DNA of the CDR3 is TGTGCCAGCAGAGTCCACAGTGGGCGGGACACTGAAGCTTTCTTT. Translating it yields CASRVHSGRDTEAFF.

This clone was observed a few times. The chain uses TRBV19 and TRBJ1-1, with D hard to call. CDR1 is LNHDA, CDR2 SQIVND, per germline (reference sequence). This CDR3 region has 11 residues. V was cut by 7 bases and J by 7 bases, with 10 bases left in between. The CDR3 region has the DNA TGTGCCAGTAACGACTACGGTGAAGCTTTCTTT. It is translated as CASNDYGEAFF.

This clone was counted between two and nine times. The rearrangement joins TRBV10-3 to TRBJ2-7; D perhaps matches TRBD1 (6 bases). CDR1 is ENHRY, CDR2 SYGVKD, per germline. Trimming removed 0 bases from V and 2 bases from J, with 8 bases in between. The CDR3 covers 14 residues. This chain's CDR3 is CAISESDSPYEQYV. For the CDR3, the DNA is TGTGCCATCAGTGAGTCGGACAGCCCCTACGAGCAGTACGTC.